The 2 T cell receptor beta chains in this list originate from one sample, sequenced in a study of CD8+ T cells in alopecia areata. Treatment of the sample: oral pan-JAK inhibitor, 5-10 mg twice daily. RNA extraction and reverse transcription yielded cDNA as sequencing template. Produced via immunoSEQ multiplex PCR; TCRdb's table is partial and in-frame only. The sample yields fewer than 250,000 clones, around two fifths seen once. The specimen was CD4+ T cells sorted from blood, collected around week 31, from a patient treated with tofacitinib. All receptors come from a human donor with alopecia areata.

J is TRBJ2-3 and V is TRBV15; the D gene could be TRBD1 or TRBD2 (6 bases each). V dropped 0 bases and J dropped 5 bases, with 15 bases sitting between them. Germline-derived CDR1 and CDR2 are LNHNV and YYDKDF (reference sequence). This CDR3 spans 16 amino acids. The CDR3 sequence: CATSRDRGQGRDTQYF. CDR3 nucleotide sequence: TGTGCCACCAGCAGAGATCGGGGGCAGGGTAGAGATACGCAGTATTTT.

The chain uses TRBV9 and TRBJ2-2; 12 positions agree with TRBD1. CDR3 length: 17 residues. After removal of 7 bases from V and 4 bases from J, the junction contained 11 bases not matched to a gene. The V gene's germline CDR1 is SGDLS and CDR2 YYNGEE. The DNA of the CDR3 is TGTGCCAGCGGAAAATGGGGACAGGGGGCGCTCACCGGGGAGCTGTTTTTT. Translating gives CASGKWGQGALTGELFF.